This T cell receptor (beta chain) appears in the sequencing data of a study of molecular identifiers for immune sequencing clone quantification. V was pared by 3 bases and J by 7 bases, with 6 bases of the junction left unmatched. The CDR3 has 14 amino acids. TCRdb re-analysed the PCR reads in MiXCR, keeping a single row per CDR3 protein. The sample contains about half a million distinct CDR3 sequences, 25% of which appear only once. Using a CD8+CD4-CCR7+CD45RA+ phenotype, naive CD8 T cells were sorted. Comment on this clonotype: A much larger clone is a single base away; this may be a read error.

The sample was naive CD8+ T cells from blood, with Jurkat cell RNA spiked in. Indicated subset: FACS-sorted CD8+CD4-CCR7+CD45RA+ naive T cells. The source of this sequence is a human donor in good health. Some libraries in this study had Jurkat cell RNA spiked in. The chain combines TRBV12-3 or TRBV12-4 with TRBJ2-7, with 10 positions matching TRBD2. The DNA of the CDR3 is TGTGCCAGCAGTTTTCTAGCGGGAGTGCCTGAGCAGTACTTC. Translated: CASSFLAGVPEQYF.